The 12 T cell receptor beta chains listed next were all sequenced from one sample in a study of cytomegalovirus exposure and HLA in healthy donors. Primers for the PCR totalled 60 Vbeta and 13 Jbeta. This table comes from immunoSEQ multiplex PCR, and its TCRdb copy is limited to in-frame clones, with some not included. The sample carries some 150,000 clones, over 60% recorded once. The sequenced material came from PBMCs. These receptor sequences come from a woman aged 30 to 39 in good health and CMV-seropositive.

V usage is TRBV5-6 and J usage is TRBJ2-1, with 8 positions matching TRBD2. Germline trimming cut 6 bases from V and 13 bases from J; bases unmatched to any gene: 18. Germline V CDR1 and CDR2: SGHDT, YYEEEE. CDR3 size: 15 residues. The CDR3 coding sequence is TGTGCCAGCATCACCGGGAGGGCAGTCGCCTCTCCTCAGTTCTTC. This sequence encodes CASITGRAVASPQFF. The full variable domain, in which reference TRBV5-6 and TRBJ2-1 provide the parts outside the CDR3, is DAGVTQSPTHLIKTRGQQVTLRCSPKSGHDTVSWYQQALGQGPQFIFQYYEEEERQRGNFPDRFSGHQFPNYSSELNVNALLLGDSALYLCASITGRAVASPQFFGPGTRLTVL.

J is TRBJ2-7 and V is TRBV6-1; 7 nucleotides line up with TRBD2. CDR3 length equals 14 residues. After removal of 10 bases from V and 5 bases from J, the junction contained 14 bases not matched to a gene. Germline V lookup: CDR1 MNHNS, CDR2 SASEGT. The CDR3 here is CATFLRAGRHEQYF. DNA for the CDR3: TGTGCCACCTTCCTTCGAGCGGGGCGCCACGAGCAGTACTTC.

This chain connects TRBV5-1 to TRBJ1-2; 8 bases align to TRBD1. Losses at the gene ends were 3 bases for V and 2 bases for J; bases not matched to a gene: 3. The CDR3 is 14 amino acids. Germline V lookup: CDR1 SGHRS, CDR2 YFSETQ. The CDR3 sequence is CASSSGQANYGYTF. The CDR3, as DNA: TGCGCCAGCAGCTCGGGACAGGCCAACTATGGCTACACCTTC.

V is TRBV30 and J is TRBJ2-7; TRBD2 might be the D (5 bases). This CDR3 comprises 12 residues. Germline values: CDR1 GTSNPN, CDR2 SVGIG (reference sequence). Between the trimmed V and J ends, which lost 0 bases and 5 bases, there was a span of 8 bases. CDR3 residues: CAWSVAGDEQYF. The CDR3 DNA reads TGTGCCTGGAGTGTAGCCGGGGACGAGCAGTACTTC.

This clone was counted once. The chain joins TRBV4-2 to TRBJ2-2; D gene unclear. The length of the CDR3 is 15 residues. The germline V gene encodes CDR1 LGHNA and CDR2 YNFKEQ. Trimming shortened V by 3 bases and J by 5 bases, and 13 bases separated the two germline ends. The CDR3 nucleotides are TGTGCCAGCAGCCAGTCTTGGGCAGGTACCGGGGAGCTGTTTTTT. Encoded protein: CASSQSWAGTGELFF.

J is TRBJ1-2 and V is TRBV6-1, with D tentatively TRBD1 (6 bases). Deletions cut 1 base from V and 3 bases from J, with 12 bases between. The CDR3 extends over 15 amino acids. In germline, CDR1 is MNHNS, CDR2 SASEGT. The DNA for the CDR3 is TGTGCCAGCAGTGAAGTGGGGACAAATTACTATGGCTACACCTTC. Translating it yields CASSEVGTNYYGYTF.

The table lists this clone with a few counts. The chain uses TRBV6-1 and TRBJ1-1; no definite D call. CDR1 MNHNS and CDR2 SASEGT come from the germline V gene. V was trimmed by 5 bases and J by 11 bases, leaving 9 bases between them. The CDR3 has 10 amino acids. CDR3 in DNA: TGTGCCAGCAGTAGGATCGGGGCTTTCTTT. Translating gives CASSRIGAFF.

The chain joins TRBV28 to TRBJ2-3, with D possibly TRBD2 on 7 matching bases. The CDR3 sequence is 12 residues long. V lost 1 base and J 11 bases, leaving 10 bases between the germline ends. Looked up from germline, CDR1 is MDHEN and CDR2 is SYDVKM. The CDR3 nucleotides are TGTGCCAGCAGTTTATTGGGGGGGCGGCAGTATTTT. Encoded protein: CASSLLGGRQYF.

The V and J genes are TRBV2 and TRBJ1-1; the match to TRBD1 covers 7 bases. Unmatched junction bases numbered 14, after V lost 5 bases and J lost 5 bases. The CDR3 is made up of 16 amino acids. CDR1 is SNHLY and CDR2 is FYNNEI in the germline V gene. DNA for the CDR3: TGTGCCAGCAGTCGGATTAAGACAGGGCAGGGGACTGAAGCTTTCTTT. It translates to CASSRIKTGQGTEAFF.

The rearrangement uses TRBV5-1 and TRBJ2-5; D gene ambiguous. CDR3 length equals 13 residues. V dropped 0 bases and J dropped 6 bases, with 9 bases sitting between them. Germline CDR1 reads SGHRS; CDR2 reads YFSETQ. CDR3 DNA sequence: TGCGCCAGCAGCTTGGCACCGGGTCAGACCCAGTACTTC. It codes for CASSLAPGQTQYF.

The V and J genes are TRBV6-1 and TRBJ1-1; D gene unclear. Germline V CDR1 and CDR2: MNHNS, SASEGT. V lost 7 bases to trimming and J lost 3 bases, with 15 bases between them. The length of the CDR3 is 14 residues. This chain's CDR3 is CASTYGLLDTEAFF. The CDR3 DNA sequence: TGTGCCAGCACTTACGGTTTATTGGACACTGAAGCTTTCTTT.

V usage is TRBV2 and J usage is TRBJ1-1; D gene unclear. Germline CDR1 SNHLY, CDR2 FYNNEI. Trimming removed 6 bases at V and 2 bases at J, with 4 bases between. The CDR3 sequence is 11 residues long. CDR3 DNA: TGTGCCAGCAGGGCAAACACTGAAGCTTTCTTT. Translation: CASRANTEAFF.